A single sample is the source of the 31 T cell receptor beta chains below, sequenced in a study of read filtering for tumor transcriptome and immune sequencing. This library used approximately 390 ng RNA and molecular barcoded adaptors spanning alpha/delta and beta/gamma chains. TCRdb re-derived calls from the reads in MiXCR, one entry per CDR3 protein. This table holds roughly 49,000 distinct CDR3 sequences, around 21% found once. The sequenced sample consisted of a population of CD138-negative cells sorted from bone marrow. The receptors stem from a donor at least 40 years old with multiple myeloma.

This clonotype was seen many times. The DNA for the CDR3 is TGTGCCATCAGCACCGGGACAGGGGAGACCAATGAGCAGTTCTTC. It encodes CAISTGTGETNEQFF. V gene TRBV10-3 combines with J gene TRBJ2-1, with 10 bases matching TRBD1. The trim removed 6 bases at V and 6 bases at J, leaving 8 bases unmatched. Germline CDR1 ENHRY, CDR2 SYGVKD. The CDR3 has 15 residues.

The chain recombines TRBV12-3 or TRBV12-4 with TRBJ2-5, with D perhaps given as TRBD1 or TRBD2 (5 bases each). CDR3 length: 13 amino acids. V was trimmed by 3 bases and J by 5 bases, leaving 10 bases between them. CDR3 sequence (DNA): TGTGCCAGCAGTTTTAGCGAGGGGGAGACCCAGTACTTC. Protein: CASSFSEGETQYF.

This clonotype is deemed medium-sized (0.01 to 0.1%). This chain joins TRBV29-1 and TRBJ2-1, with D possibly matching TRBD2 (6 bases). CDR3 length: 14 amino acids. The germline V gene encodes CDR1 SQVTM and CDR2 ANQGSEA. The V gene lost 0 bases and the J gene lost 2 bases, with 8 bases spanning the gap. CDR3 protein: CSVEEGGPYNEQFF. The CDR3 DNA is TGCAGCGTTGAAGAGGGGGGACCCTACAATGAGCAGTTCTTC.

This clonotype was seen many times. In nucleotides, the CDR3 is TGCAGTGCTAGAGATATGAGCGGGAGGAGCGCCTACGAGCAGTACTTC. Encoded protein: CSARDMSGRSAYEQYF. The chain uses TRBV20-1 and TRBJ2-7; 9 nucleotides match TRBD2. The V and J ends lost 0 bases and 2 bases, in that order; junction bases with no gene match: 8. The CDR3 has 16 amino acids. CDR1 is DFQATT, CDR2 SNEGSKA, per germline (reference sequence).

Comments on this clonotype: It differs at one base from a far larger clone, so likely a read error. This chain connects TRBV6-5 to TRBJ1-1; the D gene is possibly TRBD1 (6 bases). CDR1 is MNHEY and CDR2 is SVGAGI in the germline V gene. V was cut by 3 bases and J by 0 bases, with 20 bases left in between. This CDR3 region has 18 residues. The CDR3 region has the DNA TGTGCCAGCAGTTATATGGGGACACAGGGAAAGATGAACACTGAAGCTTTCTTT. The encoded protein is CASSYMGTQGKMNTEAFF.

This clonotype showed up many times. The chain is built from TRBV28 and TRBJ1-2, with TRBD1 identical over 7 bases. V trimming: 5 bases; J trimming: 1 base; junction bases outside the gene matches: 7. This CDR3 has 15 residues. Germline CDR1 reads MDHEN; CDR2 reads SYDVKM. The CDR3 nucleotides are TGTGCCAGCAGTGAAGACAGGGCTTATAACTATGGCTACACCTTC. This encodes CASSEDRAYNYGYTF.

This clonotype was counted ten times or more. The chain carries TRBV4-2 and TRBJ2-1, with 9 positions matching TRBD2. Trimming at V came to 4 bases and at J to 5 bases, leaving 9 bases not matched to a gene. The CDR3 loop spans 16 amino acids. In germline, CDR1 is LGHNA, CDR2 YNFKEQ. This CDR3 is CASSRRLAGLDNEQFF. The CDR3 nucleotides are TGTGCCAGCAGCCGGCGGCTAGCGGGATTGGACAATGAGCAGTTCTTC.

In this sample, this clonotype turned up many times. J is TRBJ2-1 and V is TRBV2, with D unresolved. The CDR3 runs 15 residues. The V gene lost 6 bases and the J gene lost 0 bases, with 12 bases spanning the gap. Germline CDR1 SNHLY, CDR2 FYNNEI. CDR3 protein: CASRSLTSSYNEQFF. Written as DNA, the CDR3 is TGTGCCAGCAGGAGCCTGACGAGCTCCTACAATGAGCAGTTCTTC.

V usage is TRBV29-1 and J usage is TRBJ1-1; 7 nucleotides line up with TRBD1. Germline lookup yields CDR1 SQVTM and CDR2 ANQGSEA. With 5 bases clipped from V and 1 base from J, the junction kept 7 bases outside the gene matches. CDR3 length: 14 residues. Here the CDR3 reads CSVLRTGPNTEAFF. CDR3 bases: TGCAGCGTTCTACGGACAGGACCGAACACTGAAGCTTTCTTT.

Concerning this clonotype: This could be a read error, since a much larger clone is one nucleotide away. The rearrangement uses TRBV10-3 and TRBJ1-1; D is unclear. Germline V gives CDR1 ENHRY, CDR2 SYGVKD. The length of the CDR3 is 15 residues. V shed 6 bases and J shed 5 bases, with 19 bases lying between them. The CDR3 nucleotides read TGTGCCATCAGGCCCTCCTTGGCATGGAGTACTGAAGCTTTCTTT. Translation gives CAIRPSLAWSTEAFF.

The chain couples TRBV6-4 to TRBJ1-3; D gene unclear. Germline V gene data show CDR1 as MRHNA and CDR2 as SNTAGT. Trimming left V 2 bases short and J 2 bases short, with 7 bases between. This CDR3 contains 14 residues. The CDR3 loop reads CASSDRTAGNTIYF. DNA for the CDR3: TGTGCCAGCAGTGACCGCACAGCTGGAAACACCATATATTTT.

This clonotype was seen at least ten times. The CDR3 here is CSETTGTDTQYF. The DNA for the CDR3 is TGCAGCGAAACCACAGGCACAGATACGCAGTATTTT. The rearrangement links TRBV29-1 to TRBJ2-3; D not certain. V was pared by 7 bases and J by 1 base, with 9 bases between. Germline V CDR1 and CDR2: SQVTM, ANQGSEA. CDR3 length: 12 residues.

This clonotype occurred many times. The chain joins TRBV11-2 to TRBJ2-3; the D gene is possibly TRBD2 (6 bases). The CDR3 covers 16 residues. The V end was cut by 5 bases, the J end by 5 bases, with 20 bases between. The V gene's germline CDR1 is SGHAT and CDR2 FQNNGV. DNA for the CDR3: TGTGCCAGCAGCCAATCGCCGGGACTGGTGAGAGATACGCAGTATTTT. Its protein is CASSQSPGLVRDTQYF.

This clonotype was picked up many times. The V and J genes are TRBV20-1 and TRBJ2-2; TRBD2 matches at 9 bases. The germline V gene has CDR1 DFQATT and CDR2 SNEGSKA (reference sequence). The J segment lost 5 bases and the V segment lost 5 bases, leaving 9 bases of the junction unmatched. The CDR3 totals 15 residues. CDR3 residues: CSAVVAGEVTGELFF. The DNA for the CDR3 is TGCAGTGCTGTCGTAGCGGGAGAGGTTACCGGGGAGCTGTTTTTT.

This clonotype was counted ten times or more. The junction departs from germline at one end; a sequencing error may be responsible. CDR3 DNA: TGTGCCAGCAGTATAGCGGGAGCAGTATTCAATGAGCAGTTCTTC. Amino acids: CASSIAGAVFNEQFF. V gene TRBV12-3 or TRBV12-4 combines with J gene TRBJ2-1, with 9 nucleotides matching TRBD2. CDR3 length: 15 amino acids.

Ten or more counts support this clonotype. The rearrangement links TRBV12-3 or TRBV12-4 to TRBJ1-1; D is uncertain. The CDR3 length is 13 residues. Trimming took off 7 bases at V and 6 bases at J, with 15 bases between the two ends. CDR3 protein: CASTPEGVAEAFF. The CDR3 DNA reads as TGTGCCAGCACCCCGGAGGGTGTTGCTGAAGCTTTCTTT.

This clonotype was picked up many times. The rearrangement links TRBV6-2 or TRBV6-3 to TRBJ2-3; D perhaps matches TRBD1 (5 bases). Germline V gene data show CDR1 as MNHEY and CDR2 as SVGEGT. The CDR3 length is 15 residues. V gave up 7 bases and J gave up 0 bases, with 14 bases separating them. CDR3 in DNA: TGTGCCAGCAAACAGAGGACATCTAGCACAGATACGCAGTATTTT. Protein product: CASKQRTSSTDTQYF.

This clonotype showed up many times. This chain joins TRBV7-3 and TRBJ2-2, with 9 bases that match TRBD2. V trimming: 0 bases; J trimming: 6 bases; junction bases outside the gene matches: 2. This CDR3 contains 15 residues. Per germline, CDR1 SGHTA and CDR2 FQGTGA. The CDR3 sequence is CASSLTGTSPGELFF. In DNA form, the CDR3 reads TGTGCCAGCAGCTTAACTGGGACTAGCCCCGGGGAGCTGTTTTTT.

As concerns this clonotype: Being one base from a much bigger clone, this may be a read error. CDR3 residues: CASSPREGRTDTRYF. CDR3 bases: TGTGCCAGCAGCCCCCGGGAGGGCCGCACAGATACGCGGTATTTC. The V gene is TRBV7-8, the J gene TRBJ2-4, with 8 bases identical to TRBD2. The CDR3 runs 15 residues. Germline lookup yields CDR1 SGHVS and CDR2 FQNEAQ.

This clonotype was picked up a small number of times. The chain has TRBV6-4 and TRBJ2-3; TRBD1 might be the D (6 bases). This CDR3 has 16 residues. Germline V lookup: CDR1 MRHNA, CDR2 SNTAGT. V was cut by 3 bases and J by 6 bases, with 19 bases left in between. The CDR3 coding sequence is TGTGCCAGCAGTGAATTAGGGGACACCGGCTCCGATACGCAGTATTTT. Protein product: CASSELGDTGSDTQYF.

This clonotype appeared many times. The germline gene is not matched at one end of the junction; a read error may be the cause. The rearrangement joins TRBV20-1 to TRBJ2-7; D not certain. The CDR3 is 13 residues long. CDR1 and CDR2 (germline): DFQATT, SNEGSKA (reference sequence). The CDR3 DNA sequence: TGCAGTGCTCGAGAGTGGGATACCTACGAGCAGTACTTC. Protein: CSAREWDTYEQYF.

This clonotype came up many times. CDR3 loop: CATRGQGLRAFF. The CDR3 bases are TGTGCCACCAGAGGACAGGGACTGCGTGCTTTCTTT. The chain employs TRBV2 and TRBJ1-1, with 8 nucleotides matching TRBD1. The CDR3 is 12 amino acids. V shed 10 bases, J shed 11 bases, and the junction held 12 bases outside the gene matches. Germline CDR1 is SNHLY and CDR2 is FYNNEI.

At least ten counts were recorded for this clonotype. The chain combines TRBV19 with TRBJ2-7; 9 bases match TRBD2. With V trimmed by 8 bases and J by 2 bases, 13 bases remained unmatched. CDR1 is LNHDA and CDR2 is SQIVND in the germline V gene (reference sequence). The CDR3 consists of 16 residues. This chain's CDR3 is CASRLAGVGGAYEQYF. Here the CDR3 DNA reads TGTGCCAGTCGGTTAGCGGGAGTAGGGGGGGCCTACGAGCAGTACTTC.

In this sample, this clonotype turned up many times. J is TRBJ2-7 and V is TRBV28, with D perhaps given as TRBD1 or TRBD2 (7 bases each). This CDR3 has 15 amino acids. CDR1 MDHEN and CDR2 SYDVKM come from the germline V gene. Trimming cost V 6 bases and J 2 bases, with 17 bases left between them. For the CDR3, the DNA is TGTGCCAGCAGCCCTGACAGGGAGGGGACCTACGAGCAGTACTTC. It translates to CASSPDREGTYEQYF.

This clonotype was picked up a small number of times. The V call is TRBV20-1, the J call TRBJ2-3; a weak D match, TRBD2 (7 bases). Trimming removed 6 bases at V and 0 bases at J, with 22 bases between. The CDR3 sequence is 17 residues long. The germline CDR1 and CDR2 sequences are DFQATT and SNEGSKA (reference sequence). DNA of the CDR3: TGCAGTGCATACCCGGGGGCGGGGGCTTCTAGCACAGATACGCAGTATTTT. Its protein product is CSAYPGAGASSTDTQYF.

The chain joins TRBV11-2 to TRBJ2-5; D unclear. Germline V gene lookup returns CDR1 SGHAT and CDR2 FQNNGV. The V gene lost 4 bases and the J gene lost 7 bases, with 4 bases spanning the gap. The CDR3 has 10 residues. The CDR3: CASSSTTQYF. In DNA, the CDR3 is TGTGCCAGCAGCTCAACGACCCAGTACTTC.

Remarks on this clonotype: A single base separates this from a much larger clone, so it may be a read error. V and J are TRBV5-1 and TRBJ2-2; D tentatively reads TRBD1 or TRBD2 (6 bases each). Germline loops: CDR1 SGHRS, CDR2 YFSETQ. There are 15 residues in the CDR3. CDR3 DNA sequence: TGCGCCAGCAAAAGAGGGGCAGGGGCTTCCGGGGGGCTGTTTTTT. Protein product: CASKRGAGASGGLFF.

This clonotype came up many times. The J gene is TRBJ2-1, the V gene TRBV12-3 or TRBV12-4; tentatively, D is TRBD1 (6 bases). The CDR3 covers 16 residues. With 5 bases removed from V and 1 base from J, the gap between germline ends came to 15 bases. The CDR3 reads CASSAGTSGSYNEQFF. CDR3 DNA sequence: TGTGCCAGCAGTGCAGGGACAAGTGGTTCCTACAATGAGCAGTTCTTC.

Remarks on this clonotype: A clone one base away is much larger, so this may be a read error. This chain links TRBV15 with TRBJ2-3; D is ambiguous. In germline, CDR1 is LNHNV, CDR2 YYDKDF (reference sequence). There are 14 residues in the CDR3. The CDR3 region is CTTSRDRGTDTQYF. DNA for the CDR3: TGTACCACCAGCAGAGACCGGGGCACAGATACGCAGTATTTT.

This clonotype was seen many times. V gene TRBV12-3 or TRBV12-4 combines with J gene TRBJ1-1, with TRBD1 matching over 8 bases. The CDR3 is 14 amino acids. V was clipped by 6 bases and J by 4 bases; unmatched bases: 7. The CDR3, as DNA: TGTGCCAGCAGCCGTCGACAGGGGAGCACTGAAGCTTTCTTT. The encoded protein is CASSRRQGSTEAFF.

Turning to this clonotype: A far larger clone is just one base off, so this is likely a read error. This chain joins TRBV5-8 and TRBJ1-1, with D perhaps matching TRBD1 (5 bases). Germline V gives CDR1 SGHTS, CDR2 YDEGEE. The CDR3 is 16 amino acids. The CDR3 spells CASSLPRDALTTEALF. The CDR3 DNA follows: TGTGCCAGCAGCTTGCCCAGGGACGCCCTCACCACTGAAGCTCTCTTT.